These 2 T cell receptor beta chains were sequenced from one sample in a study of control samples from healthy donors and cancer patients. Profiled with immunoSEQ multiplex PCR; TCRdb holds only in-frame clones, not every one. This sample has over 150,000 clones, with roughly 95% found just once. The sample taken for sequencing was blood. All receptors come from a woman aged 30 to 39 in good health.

This CDR3 is CASSNPGSVVETQYF. The CDR3 DNA reads as TGTGCCAGCAGCAACCCCGGGTCAGTTGTAGAGACCCAGTACTTC. J is TRBJ2-5 and V is TRBV7-8, with D unresolved. Per germline, CDR1 SGHVS and CDR2 FQNEAQ. The germline V and J ends were trimmed by 5 bases and 4 bases, with 17 bases remaining between them. This CDR3 has 15 amino acids.

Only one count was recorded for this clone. The CDR3 DNA reads TGTGCCAGCAGTTACTCCTACGGCGAGAACACTGAAGCTTTCTTT. Its translation is CASSYSYGENTEAFF. The V call is TRBV6-5, the J call TRBJ1-1, with D hard to call. The CDR3 contains 15 residues. The V gene's germline CDR1 is MNHEY and CDR2 SVGAGI. The V and J ends lost 0 bases and 1 base respectively, with 9 bases between them.